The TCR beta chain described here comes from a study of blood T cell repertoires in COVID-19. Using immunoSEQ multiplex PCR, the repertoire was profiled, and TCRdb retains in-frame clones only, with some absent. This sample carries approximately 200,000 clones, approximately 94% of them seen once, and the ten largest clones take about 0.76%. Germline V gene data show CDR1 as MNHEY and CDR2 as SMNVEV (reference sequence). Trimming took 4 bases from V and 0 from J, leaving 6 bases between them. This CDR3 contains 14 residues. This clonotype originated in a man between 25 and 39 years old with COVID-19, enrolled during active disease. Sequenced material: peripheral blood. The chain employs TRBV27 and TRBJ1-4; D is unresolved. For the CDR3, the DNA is TGTGCCAGCAGTTACAGTGCAACTAATGAAAAACTGTTTTTT. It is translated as CASSYSATNEKLFF.